The sequence of this T cell receptor beta chain was determined in a study of regulatory T cells in long-lasting Graves disease. Study-wide results and limits: Persistent disease was associated with favored TRBV28 usage and with favored use of TRBJ1-2 and TRBJ2-5.

CDR1 is MDHEN and CDR2 is SYDVKM in the germline V gene. The CDR3 covers 15 residues. Note on this clonotype: What it binds is unknown. The junction departs from germline at one end; a sequencing error may be responsible.

Arm-PCR of CDR3 regions with iRepertoire HTBI primers generated TCR beta libraries. Each CDR3 protein gets one entry after TCRdb re-called the multiplex PCR reads with MiXCR. The sample lists 700,000 or so distinct CDR3 sequences, 25% to 35% seen once, with under 50% in the top ten. Time point reported: persistent/refractory GD, antithyroid drugs over 5 years with positive TRAb. The TCR library used RNA extracted from PBMCs. This specimen consisted of peripheral blood mononuclear cells (PBMCs), obtained when the disease was refractory, from a patient treated with antithyroid drugs. The chain combines TRBV28 with TRBJ2-1, with 8 nucleotides matching TRBD1. The TCR was taken from a female donor with Graves disease. This CDR3 is CTSRVQGARGNEQFF. Written as DNA, the CDR3 is TGTACCAGCAGAGTGCAGGGGGCCCGGGGCAATGAGCAGTTCTTC.